This TCR beta chain originates from a study of graft-versus-host responses after intestinal transplantation. Study summary: Each transplant was multivisceral, liver-intestinal, or isolated intestinal. Each patient got anti-thymocyte globulin induction, then tacrolimus and steroids for roughly 3 years.

Here immunoSEQ multiplex PCR was the method, and the copy in TCRdb shows in-frame clones only, minus some. The repertoire has 55,000 to 70,000 clones, around nine tenths of them found once; the top ten carry 2.5% to 3%. This CDR3 comprises 13 residues. In germline, CDR1 is MNHNS, CDR2 SASEGT. Unmatched junction bases numbered 6, after V lost 7 bases and J lost 5 bases. Study results and caveats: Early post-transplant falls in HvG clones accompanied the peak levels of circulating GvH clones. GvH clones were found in recipient marrow; some appeared first in ileum or blood.

A word on this clone: As yet, its antigen is unknown.

The origin of this receptor is a human patient who received an intestinal transplant, so some T cells may come from the graft donor. The chain joins TRBV6-1 to TRBJ1-2; 8 nucleotides match TRBD1. The material sequenced was PBMCs, taken about 120 days after intestinal transplantation. CDR3 amino acids: CASIRGQVYGYTF. The CDR3 bases are TGTGCCAGCATTAGGGGACAGGTTTATGGCTACACCTTC.